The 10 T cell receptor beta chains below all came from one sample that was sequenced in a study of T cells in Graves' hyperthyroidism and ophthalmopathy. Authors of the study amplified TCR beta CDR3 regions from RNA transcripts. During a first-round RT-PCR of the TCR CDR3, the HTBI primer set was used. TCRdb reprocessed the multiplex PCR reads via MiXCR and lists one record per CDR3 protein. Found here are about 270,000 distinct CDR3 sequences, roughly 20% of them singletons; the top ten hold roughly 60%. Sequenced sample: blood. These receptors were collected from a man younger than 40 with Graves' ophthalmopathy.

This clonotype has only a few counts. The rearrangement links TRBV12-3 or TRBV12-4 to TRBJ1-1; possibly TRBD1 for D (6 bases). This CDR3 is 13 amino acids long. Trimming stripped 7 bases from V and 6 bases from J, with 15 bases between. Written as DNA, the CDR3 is TGTGCCAGCAATTCTAACAGGGTGTCTGAAGCTTTCTTT. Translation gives CASNSNRVSEAFF.

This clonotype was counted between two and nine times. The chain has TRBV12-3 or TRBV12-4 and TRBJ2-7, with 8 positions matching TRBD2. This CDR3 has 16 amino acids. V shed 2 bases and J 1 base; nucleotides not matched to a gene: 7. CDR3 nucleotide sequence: TGTGCCAGCAGTTTAACGGCGGGAGGAGGTTCCTACGAGCAGTACTTC. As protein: CASSLTAGGGSYEQYF.

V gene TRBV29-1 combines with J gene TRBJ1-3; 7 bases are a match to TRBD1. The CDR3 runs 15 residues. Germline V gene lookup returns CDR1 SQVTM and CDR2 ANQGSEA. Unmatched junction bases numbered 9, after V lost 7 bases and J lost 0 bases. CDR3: CSARGQSDSGNTIYF. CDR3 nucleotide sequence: TGCAGCGCTAGGGGACAGTCAGACTCTGGAAACACCATATATTTT.

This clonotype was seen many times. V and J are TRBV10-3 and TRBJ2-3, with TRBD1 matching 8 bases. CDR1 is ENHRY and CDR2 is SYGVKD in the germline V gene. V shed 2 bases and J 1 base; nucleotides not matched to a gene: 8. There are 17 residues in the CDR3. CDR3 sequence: CAISEPFGQGRTDTQYF. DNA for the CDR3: TGTGCCATCAGTGAGCCCTTCGGACAGGGACGCACAGATACGCAGTATTTT.

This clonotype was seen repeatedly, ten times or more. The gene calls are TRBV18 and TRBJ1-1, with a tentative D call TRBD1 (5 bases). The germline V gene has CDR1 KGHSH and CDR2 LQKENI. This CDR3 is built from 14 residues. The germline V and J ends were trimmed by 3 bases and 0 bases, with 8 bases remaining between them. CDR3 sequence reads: CASSPTEMNTEAFF. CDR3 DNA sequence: TGTGCCAGCTCACCGACAGAGATGAACACTGAAGCTTTCTTT.

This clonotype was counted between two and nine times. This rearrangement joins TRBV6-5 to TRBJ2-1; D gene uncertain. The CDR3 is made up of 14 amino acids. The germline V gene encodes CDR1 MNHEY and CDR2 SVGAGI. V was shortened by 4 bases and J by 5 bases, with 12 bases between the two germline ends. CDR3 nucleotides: TGTGCCAGCAGTTCTCGGACGGCAGACAATGAGCAGTTCTTC. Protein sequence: CASSSRTADNEQFF.

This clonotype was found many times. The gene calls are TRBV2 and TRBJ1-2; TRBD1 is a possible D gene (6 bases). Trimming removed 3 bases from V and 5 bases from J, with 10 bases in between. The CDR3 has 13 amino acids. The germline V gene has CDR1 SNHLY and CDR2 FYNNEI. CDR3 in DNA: TGTGCCAGCAGTGAGCCAGGGGATTATGGCTACACCTTC. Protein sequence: CASSEPGDYGYTF.

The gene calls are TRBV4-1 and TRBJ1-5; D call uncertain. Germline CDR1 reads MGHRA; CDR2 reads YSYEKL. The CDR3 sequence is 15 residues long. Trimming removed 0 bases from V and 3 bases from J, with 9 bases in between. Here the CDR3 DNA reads TGCGCCAGCAGCCAAGAACCGGGCTTCAATCAGCCCCAGCATTTT. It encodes CASSQEPGFNQPQHF.

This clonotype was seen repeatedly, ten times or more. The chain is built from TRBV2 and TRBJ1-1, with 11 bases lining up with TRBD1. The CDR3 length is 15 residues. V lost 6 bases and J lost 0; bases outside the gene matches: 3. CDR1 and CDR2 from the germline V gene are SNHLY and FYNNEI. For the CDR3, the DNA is TGTGCCAGCAGGGACAGGGGGCTTGTGAACACTGAAGCTTTCTTT. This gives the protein CASRDRGLVNTEAFF.

This chain's CDR3 is CASSDRVVQFGELFF. CDR3 coding DNA: TGTGCCAGCAGTGACAGGGTCGTACAGTTCGGGGAGCTGTTTTTT. The chain combines TRBV6-1 with TRBJ2-2; weak D call: TRBD1 (5 bases). The V and J ends lost 3 bases and 7 bases respectively, with 15 bases between them. Germline V gene lookup returns CDR1 MNHNS and CDR2 SASEGT. The CDR3 has 15 residues.